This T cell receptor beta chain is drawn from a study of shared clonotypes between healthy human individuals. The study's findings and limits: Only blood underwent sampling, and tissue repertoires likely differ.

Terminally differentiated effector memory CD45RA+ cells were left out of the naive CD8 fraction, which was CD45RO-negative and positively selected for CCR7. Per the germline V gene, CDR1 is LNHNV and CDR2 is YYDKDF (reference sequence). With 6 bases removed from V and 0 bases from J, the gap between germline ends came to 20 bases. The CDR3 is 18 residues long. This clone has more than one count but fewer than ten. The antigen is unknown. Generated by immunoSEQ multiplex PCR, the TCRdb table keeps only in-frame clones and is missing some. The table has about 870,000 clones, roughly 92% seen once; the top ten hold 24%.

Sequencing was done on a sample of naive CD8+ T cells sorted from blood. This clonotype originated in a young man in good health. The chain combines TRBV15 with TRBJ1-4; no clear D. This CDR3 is CATSPRPLEIATNEKLFF. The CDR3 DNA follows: TGTGCCACCAGTCCCCGGCCGCTTGAGATTGCAACTAATGAAAAACTGTTTTTT.